These T cell receptor beta chains were read from a single sample in a study of T cells after yellow fever vaccination. TCRdb re-called the 5' RACE reads with MiXCR, one entry per CDR3 protein. Among fewer than 450,000 distinct CDR3 sequences listed, approximately 4.2% were seen once. This sample comprised PBMCs, obtained 5 days after the yellow fever booster vaccination. The receptors come from a young man who received the YFV17D yellow fever vaccine. CDR3s include the opening cysteine and the closing phenylalanine or tryptophan. The D gene is left open where the match is weak. Only some rows state a clone size, as once, few, many or a class for expanded clones.

clone_size j_call v_call d_call cdr3_nt cdr3_aa
NA TRBJ1-1 TRBV30 NA TGTGCCTGGAGTCGTCACGGCGTGTATAAGGGGATTGAAGCTTTCTTT CAWSRHGVYKGIEAFF
NA TRBJ1-2 TRBV30 NA TGTGCCTGGAGTGTACAAGTAGGAGCCCGCCGGGCCTTC CAWSVQVGARRAF
NA TRBJ1-2 TRBV2 NA TGTGCCGAGGGAGGGTCGGAGGGCTACACCTTC CAEGGSEGYTF
few TRBJ2-3 TRBV4-2 NA TGTGCCAGCAGCCAAGAGGAATTAGCACGAGGTACGCAGTATTTT CASSQEELARGTQYF
many TRBJ2-7 TRBV10-2 TRBD2 TGCGCCAGTCAGACTAGCGGCTCCTACGAGCAGTACTTC CASQTSGSYEQYF
many TRBJ2-1 TRBV29-1 TRBD2 TGCAGCGTCCCCTCAGCGGGGAATGAGCAGTTCTTC CSVPSAGNEQFF
few TRBJ2-3 TRBV7-8 TRBD1 TGTGCCAGCAGCACAGAGACAGGGTCCGGAGATACGCAGTATTTT CASSTETGSGDTQYF
NA TRBJ2-2 TRBV18 TRBD1 TGTGCCAGCTCACCACTATGGACAGGGCTCACCGGGGAGCTGTTTTTT CASSPLWTGLTGELFF
many TRBJ1-6 TRBV6-5 NA TGTGCCAGCAGGGTCTCGGCAGGGAATAATTCACCCCTCCACTTT CASRVSAGNNSPLHF
few TRBJ1-1 TRBV9 NA TGTGCCAGCAGCGTAATAGGAAACACTGAAGCTTTCTTT CASSVIGNTEAFF
NA TRBJ2-7 TRBV27 NA TGTGCCAGCAGTCCCGGGACAAGGAAAAACGAGCAGTACTTC CASSPGTRKNEQYF
few TRBJ2-1 TRBV27 NA TGTGCCAGCAGTTTATTTACCACGGGACTCGTCCTGTTAAATGAGCAGTTCTTC CASSLFTTGLVLLNEQFF
NA TRBJ2-1 TRBV15 NA TGTGCCACCAGCAGAGACATTCTAGTAGAAAATGAGCAGTTCTTC CATSRDILVENEQFF
NA TRBJ2-4 TRBV5-1 TRBD2 TGCGCCAGCAGCCCACTAGCGGGGAAAAACATTCAGTACTTC CASSPLAGKNIQYF
many TRBJ1-3 TRBV7-2 NA TGTGCCAGCAGCTGGGCGGGCCGTAGGTCTGGAAACACCATATATTTT CASSWAGRRSGNTIYF
NA TRBJ1-1 TRBV6-5 NA TGTGCCAGCAGTTACGCCGATCACCGGGACCCGGTCCTGTTCTTT CASSYADHRDPVLFF
NA TRBJ2-1 TRBV4-1 NA TGCGCCAGCAGCCAAGCGGTTACACGCAATGAGCAGTTCTTC CASSQAVTRNEQFF
NA TRBJ2-2 TRBV6-5 NA TGTGCCAGCAGTTATGGGCAGCCCCCCAGGAACACCGGGGAGCTGTTTTTT CASSYGQPPRNTGELFF